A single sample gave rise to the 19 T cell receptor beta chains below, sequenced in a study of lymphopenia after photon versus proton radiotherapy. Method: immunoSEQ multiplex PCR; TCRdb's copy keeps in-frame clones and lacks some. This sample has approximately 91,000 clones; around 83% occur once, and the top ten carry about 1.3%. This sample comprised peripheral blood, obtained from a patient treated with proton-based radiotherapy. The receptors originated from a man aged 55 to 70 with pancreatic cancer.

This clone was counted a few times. The DNA of the CDR3 is TGTGCCAGCTCACCGATGGACATTGACTCTGGAAACACCATATATTTT. It codes for CASSPMDIDSGNTIYF. The chain carries TRBV18 and TRBJ1-3; perhaps TRBD1 as D (5 bases). The CDR3 loop spans 16 amino acids. CDR1 is KGHSH, CDR2 LQKENI, per germline. V was shortened by 3 bases and J by 0 bases, with 12 bases between the two germline ends.

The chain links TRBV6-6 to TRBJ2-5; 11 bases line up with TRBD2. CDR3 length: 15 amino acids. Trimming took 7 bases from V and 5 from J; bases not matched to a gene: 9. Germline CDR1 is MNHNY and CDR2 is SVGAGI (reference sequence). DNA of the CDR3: TGTGCCAGCAAGGGAACTAGCGGGAGAGGGGAGACCCAGTACTTC. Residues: CASKGTSGRGETQYF.

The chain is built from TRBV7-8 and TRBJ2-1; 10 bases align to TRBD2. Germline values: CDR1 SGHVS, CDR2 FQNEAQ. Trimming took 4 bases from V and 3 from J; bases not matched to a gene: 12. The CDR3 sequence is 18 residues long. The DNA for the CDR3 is TGTGCCAGCAGCTCCCGCCCCGGGACTAGCGCCGACTACAATGAGCAGTTCTTC. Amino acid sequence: CASSSRPGTSADYNEQFF.

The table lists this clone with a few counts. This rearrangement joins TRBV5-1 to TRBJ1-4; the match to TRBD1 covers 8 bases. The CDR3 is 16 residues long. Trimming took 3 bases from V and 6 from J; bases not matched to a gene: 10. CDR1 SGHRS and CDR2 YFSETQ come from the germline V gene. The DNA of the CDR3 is TGCGCCAGCAGCTATTCAGGACAGGGTCAATATGAAAAACTGTTTTTT. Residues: CASSYSGQGQYEKLFF.

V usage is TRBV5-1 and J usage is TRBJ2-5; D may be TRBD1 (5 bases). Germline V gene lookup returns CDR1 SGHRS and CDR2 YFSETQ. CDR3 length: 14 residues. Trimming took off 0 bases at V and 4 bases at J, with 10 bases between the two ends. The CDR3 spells CASSLAAGIETQYF. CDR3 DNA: TGCGCCAGCAGCTTGGCCGCAGGGATAGAGACCCAGTACTTC.

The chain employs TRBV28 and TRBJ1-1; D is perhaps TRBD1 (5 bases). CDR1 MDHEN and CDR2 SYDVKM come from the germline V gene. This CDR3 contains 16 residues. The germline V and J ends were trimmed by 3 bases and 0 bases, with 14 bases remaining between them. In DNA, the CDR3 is TGTGCCAGCAGTTTTTCCACAGGACCAATGAACACTGAAGCTTTCTTT. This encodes CASSFSTGPMNTEAFF.

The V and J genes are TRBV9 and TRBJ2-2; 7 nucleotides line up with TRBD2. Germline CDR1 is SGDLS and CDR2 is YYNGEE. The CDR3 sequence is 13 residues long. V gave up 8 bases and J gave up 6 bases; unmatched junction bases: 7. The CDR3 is CASGEGGSGELFF. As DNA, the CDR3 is TGTGCCAGTGGGGAGGGAGGATCCGGGGAGCTGTTTTTT.

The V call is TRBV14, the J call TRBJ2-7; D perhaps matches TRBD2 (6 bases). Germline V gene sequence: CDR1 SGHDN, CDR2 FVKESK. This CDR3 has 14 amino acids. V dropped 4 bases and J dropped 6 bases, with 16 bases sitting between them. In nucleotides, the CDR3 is TGTGCCAGCAGCCCCTTGGGGGGTTTGCCCGAGCAGTACTTC. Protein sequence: CASSPLGGLPEQYF.

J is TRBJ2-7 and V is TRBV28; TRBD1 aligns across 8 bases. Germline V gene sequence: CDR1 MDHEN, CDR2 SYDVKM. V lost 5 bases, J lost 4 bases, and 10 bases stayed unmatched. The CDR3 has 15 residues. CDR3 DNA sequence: TGTGCCAGCAGTACACCCGGGACAGGAGAGTACGAGCAGTACTTC. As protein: CASSTPGTGEYEQYF.

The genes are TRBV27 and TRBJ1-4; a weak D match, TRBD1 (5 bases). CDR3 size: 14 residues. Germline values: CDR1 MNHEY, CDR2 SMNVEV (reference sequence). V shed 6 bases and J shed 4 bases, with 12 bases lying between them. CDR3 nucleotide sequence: TGTGCCAGCAGCACGGGACGGAATAATGAAAAACTGTTTTTT. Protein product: CASSTGRNNEKLFF.

In nucleotides, the CDR3 is TGTGCCAGCTCAAAAGACCGGGGTAGCAATCAGCCCCAGCATTTT. Amino acid sequence: CASSKDRGSNQPQHF. The chain combines TRBV18 with TRBJ1-5, with no clear D. The CDR3 is 15 amino acids. V lost 5 bases and J 0 bases, leaving 11 bases between the germline ends. The germline V gene has CDR1 KGHSH and CDR2 LQKENI.

The CDR3, as DNA: TGCGCCAGCAGCTTGGGACAGGGGGCAATGTTCGAGCAGTACTTC. Translated, it gives CASSLGQGAMFEQYF. V and J are TRBV5-1 and TRBJ2-7, with 10 bases fitting TRBD1. J was trimmed by 6 bases and V by 0 bases; bases with no gene match: 6. Germline V lookup: CDR1 SGHRS, CDR2 YFSETQ. The CDR3 sequence is 15 residues long.

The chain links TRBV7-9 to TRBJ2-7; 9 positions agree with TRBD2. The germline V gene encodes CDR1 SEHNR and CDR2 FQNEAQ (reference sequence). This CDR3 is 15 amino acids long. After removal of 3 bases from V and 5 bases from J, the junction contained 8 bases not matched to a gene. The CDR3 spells CASSLREGQTHEQYF. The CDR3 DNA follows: TGTGCCAGCAGCTTGCGGGAGGGACAAACCCACGAGCAGTACTTC.

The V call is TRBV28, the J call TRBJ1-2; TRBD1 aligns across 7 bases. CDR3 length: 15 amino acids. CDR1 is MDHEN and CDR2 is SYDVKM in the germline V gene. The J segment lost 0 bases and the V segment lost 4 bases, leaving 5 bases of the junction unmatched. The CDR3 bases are TGTGCCAGCAGTTCCAGGGGGACCTCTAACTATGGCTACACCTTC. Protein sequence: CASSSRGTSNYGYTF.

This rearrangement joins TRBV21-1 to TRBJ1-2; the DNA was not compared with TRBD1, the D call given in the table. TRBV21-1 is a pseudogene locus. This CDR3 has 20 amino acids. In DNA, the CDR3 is TGTGCCAGCAGCAAAAACTGGGTAAAGGGGCCAGGGGGGCCGAACTATGGCTACACCTTC. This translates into CASSKNWVKGPGGPNYGYTF.

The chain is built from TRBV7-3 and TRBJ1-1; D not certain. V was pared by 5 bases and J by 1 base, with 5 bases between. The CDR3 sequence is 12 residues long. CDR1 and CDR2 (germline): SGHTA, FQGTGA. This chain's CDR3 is CASSQRNTEAFF. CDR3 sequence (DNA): TGTGCCAGCAGCCAAAGGAACACTGAAGCTTTCTTT. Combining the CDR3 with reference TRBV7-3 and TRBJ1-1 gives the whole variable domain GAGVSQTPSNKVTEKGKYVELRCDPISGHTALYWYRQSLGQGPEFLIYFQGTGAADDSGLPNDRFFAVRPEGSVSTLKIQRTERGDSAVYLCASSQRNTEAFFGQGTRLTVV.

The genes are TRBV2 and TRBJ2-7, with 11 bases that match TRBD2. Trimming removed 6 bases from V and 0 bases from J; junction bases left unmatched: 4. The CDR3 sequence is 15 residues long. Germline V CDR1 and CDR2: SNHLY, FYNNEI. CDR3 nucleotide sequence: TGTGCCAGCAGGGGACTAGCGGTCGTCTCCTACGAGCAGTACTTC. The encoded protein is CASRGLAVVSYEQYF.

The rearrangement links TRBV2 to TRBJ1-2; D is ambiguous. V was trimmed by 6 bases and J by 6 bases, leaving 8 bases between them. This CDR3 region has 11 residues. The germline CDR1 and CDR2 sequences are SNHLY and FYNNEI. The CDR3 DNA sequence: TGTGCCAGCAGACGGGCTGATGGCTACACCTTC. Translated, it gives CASRRADGYTF.

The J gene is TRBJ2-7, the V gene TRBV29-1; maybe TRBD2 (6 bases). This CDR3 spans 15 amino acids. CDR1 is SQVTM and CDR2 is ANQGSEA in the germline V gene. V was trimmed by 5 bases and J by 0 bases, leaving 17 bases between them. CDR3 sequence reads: CSVSLGGTISYEQYF. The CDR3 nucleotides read TGCAGCGTTTCCCTTGGAGGGACCATCTCCTACGAGCAGTACTTC.